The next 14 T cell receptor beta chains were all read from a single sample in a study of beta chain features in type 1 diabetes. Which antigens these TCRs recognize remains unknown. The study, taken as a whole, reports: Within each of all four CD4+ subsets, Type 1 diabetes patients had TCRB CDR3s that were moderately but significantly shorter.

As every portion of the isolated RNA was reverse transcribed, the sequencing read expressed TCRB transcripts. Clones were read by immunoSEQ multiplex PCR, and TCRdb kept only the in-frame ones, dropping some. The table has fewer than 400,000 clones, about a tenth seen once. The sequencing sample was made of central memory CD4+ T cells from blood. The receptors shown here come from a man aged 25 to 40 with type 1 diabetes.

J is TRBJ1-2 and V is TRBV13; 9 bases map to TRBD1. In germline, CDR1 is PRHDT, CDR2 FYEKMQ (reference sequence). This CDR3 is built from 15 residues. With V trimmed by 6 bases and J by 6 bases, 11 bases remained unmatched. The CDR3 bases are TGTGCCAGCAGTTCTCAAACAGGGGGCTCTAATGGCTACACCTTC. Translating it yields CASSSQTGGSNGYTF.

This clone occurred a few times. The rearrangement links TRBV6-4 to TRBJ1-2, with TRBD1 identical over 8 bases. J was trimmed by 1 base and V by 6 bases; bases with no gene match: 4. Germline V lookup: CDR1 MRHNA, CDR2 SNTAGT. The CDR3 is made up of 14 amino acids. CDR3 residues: CASRLDRVNYGYTF. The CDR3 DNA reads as TGTGCCAGCAGGTTGGACAGGGTTAACTATGGCTACACCTTC.

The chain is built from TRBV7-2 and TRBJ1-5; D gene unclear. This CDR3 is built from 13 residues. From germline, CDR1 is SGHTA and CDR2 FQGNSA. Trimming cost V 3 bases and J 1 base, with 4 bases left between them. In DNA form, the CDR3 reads TGTGCCAGCAGCTTTACGAGCAATCAGCCCCAGCATTTT. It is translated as CASSFTSNQPQHF. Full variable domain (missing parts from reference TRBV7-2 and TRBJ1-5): GAGVSQSPSNKVTEKGKDVELRCDPISGHTALYWYRQSLGQGLEFLIYFQGNSAPDKSGLPSDRFSAERTGGSVSTLTIQRTQQEDSAVYLCASSFTSNQPQHFGDGTRLSIL.

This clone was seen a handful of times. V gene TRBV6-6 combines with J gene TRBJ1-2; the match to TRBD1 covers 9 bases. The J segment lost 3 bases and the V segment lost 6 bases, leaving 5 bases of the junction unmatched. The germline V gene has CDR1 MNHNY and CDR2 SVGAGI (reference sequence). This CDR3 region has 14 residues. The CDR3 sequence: CASSQQGADYGYTF. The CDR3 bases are TGTGCCAGCAGCCAACAGGGGGCCGACTATGGCTACACCTTC.

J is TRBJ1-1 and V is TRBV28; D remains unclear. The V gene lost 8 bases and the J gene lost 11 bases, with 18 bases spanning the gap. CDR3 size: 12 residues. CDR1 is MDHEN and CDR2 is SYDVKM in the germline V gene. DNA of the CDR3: TGTGCCAGCGGGAAGGGAAACACCGGGGCTTTCTTT. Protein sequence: CASGKGNTGAFF.

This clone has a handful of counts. The CDR3 here is CASSLQGGPLEQYF. As DNA, the CDR3 is TGTGCCAGCAGCCTGCAGGGAGGCCCTCTAGAGCAGTACTTC. The chain carries TRBV7-2 and TRBJ2-7; the D gene is possibly TRBD2 (6 bases). The CDR3 has 14 residues. Germline lookup yields CDR1 SGHTA and CDR2 FQGNSA. The germline V and J ends were trimmed by 5 bases and 7 bases, with 18 bases remaining between them.

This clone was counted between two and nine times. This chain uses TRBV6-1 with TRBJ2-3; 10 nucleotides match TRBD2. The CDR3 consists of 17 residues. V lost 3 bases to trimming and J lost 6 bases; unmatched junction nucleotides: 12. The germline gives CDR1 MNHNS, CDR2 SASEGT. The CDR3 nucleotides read TGTGCCAGCAGTGAGATCCAGCGGGGGGGGCGCCCGGATACGCAGTATTTT. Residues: CASSEIQRGGRPDTQYF.

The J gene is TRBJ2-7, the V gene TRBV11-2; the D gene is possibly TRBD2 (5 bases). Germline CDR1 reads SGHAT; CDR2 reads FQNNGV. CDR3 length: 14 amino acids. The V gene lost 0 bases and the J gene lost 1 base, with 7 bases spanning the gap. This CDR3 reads CASSLERVSYEQYF. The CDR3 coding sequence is TGTGCCAGCAGCTTAGAGCGGGTGTCCTACGAGCAGTACTTC.

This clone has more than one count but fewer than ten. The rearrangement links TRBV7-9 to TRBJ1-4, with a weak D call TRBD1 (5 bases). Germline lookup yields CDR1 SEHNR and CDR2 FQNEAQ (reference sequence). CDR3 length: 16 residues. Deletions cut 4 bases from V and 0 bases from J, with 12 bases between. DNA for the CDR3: TGTGCCAGCAGCTCTAAAGACAGACCAACTAATGAAAAACTGTTTTTT. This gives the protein CASSSKDRPTNEKLFF.

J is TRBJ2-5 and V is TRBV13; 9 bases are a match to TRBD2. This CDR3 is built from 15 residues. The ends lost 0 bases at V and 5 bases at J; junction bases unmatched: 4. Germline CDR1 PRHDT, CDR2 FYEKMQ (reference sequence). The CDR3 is CASSLGGLAGETQYF. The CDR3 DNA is TGTGCCAGCAGCTTAGGAGGGCTAGCGGGGGAGACCCAGTACTTC.

This CDR3 is CASSQSVLVQETQYF. CDR3 sequence (DNA): TGCGCCAGCAGTCAATCAGTACTAGTCCAAGAGACCCAGTACTTC. The V call is TRBV23-1, the J call TRBJ2-5, with D perhaps matching TRBD2 (5 bases). TRBV23-1 is an open reading frame, and its role is uncertain. The CDR3 is made up of 15 amino acids. Trimming stripped 0 bases from V and 1 base from J, with 9 bases between.

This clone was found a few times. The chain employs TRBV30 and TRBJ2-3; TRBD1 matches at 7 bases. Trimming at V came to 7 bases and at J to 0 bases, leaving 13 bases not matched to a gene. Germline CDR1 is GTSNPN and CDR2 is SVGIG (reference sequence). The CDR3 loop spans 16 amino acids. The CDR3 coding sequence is TGTGCCTCGCGCTCAGCGGCAGGGGGAAGCACAGATACGCAGTATTTT. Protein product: CASRSAAGGSTDTQYF.

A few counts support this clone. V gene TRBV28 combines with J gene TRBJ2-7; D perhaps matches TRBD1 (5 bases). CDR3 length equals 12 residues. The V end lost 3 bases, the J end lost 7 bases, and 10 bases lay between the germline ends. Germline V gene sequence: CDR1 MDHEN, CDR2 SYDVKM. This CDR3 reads CASSFQGWEQYF. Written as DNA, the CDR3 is TGTGCCAGCAGTTTCCAGGGTTGGGAGCAGTACTTC.

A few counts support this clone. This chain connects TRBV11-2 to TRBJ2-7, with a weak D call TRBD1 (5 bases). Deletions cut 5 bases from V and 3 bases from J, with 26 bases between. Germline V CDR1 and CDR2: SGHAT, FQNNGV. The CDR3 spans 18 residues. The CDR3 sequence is CASSLKPHRAQGDYEQYF. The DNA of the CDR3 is TGTGCCAGCAGCCTTAAACCTCACAGAGCCCAAGGGGACTACGAGCAGTACTTC.